This record looks at one TCR beta chain sequence and its context. Its target is not known. Sequencing was performed with immunoSEQ multiplex PCR; in TCRdb, only in-frame clones are kept and a portion is missing. The repertoire includes 150,000 to 200,000 clones, just over 90% of them detected once, and roughly 3.8% sits in the top ten. These data belong to a study of T cell responses to AZD1222 COVID-19 vaccine. Study outcomes and limitations: Clonal diversity may have been underestimated in mostly white British donors. The study sampled repertoires only after the peak T cell response. Recipients of two AZD1222 doses showed rising Spike-specific TCR breadth and depth.

Germline-derived CDR1 and CDR2 are SQVTM and ANQGSEA. V lost 2 bases and J lost 4, with 10 bases in between. The CDR3 runs to 13 residues. The sequences come from peripheral blood, collected on day 0 of AZD1222 vaccination. This rearrangement joins TRBV29-1 to TRBJ2-3; D uncertain. The clonotype comes from an adult in good health. The CDR3 DNA reads TGCAGCGTTGAAATATATGGGGCAGATACGCAGTATTTT. This encodes CSVEIYGADTQYF.